This T cell receptor (beta chain) was identified during a study of CD8 T cells in Susac syndrome. Reverse transcription of about 0.45 to 1 ug RNA was carried out with random hexamers. TCRdb re-called the immunoSEQ multiplex PCR reads through MiXCR, storing one row per CDR3 protein. This sample has some 150,000 distinct CDR3 sequences, with 94% found just once. The study, taken as a whole, reports: The number of individuals included in the study's TCR sequencing and HLA analysis was acknowledged as relatively small.

V was clipped by 3 bases and J by 0 bases, with 18 bases between them. The CDR3 runs 18 residues. Remarks on this clonotype: Antigen: not known.

The receptor was isolated from a human donor in good health. J is TRBJ1-3 and V is TRBV12-3 or TRBV12-4, with a tentative D call TRBD1 (5 bases). Sequenced: CD8+ T cells from PBMCs. The CDR3 nucleotides are TGTGCCAGCAGTTTGGCTCCGGGGCGAACTTACTCTGGAAACACCATATATTTT. Translated, it gives CASSLAPGRTYSGNTIYF.